The 13 T cell receptor beta chains reported below all come from one sample, sequenced in a study of T cells in Graves' hyperthyroidism and ophthalmopathy. RNA transcripts were the template for amplifying TCR beta CDR3 regions. The HTBI primer set served for first-round RT-PCR of the TCR CDR3. A single record per CDR3 protein comes from TCRdb applying MiXCR to the multiplex PCR reads. The sample yields about 720,000 distinct CDR3 sequences, approximately 19% seen once. Material for sequencing was blood. The receptors here all came from a woman aged 50 to 60 with Graves' hyperthyroidism that later progressed to Graves' ophthalmopathy.

This clonotype came up many times. J is TRBJ2-1 and V is TRBV5-1; D uncertain. Germline V gene sequence: CDR1 SGHRS, CDR2 YFSETQ. There are 16 residues in the CDR3. V dropped 0 bases and J dropped 0 bases, with 10 bases sitting between them. The CDR3 region has the DNA TGCGCCAGCAGCTTGGTCGAAAGGAGCTCCTACAATGAGCAGTTCTTC. This encodes CASSLVERSSYNEQFF.

Many counts were recorded for this clonotype. This chain links TRBV20-1 with TRBJ1-1; D may be TRBD1 (5 bases). This CDR3 region has 13 residues. Between the trimmed V and J ends, which lost 3 bases and 10 bases, there was a span of 18 bases. Germline CDR1 reads DFQATT; CDR2 reads SNEGSKA (reference sequence). The CDR3 DNA follows: TGCAGTGCTAGCACTTTGCAGGGTACGAGAGCTTTCTTT. The encoded protein is CSASTLQGTRAFF.

This clonotype was found many times. The V gene is TRBV30, the J gene TRBJ1-2; 9 bases match TRBD1. The CDR3 totals 14 residues. From germline, CDR1 is GTSNPN and CDR2 SVGIG (reference sequence). V shed 4 bases and J 4 bases; nucleotides not matched to a gene: 7. The CDR3, as DNA: TGTGCCTGGACTATTAGGGACAGGGTCTATGGCTACACCTTC. Translating gives CAWTIRDRVYGYTF.

This clonotype was detected only a few times. The chain has TRBV10-2 and TRBJ2-1, with TRBD2 as a possible D gene (7 bases). The germline V gene has CDR1 WSHSY and CDR2 SAAADI. The CDR3 covers 15 residues. Trimming took off 3 bases at V and 9 bases at J, with 18 bases between the two ends. DNA for the CDR3: TGCGCCAGCAGTGATTTGGGGGGGGGCCAAAGTGAGCAGTTCTTC. Encoded protein: CASSDLGGGQSEQFF.

This chain links TRBV30 with TRBJ2-7, with a tentative D call TRBD1 (7 bases). This CDR3 comprises 15 residues. V was clipped by 3 bases and J by 2 bases, with 17 bases between them. Germline CDR1 and CDR2: GTSNPN and SVGIG (reference sequence). CDR3 coding DNA: TGTGCCTGGAGCGACCTAGCCAGGGGGGCCTACGAGCAGTACTTC. It yields the protein CAWSDLARGAYEQYF. Supplemented by reference TRBV30 and TRBJ2-7, the full variable domain reads SQTIHQWPATLVQPVGSPLSLECTVEGTSNPNLYWYRQAAGRGLQLLFYSVGIGQISSEVPQNLSASRPQDRQFILSSKKLLLSDSGFYLCAWSDLARGAYEQYFGPGTRLTVT.

This clonotype was detected ten times or more. This chain connects TRBV5-5 to TRBJ1-1, with TRBD1 matching 7 bases. CDR1 and CDR2 from the germline V gene are SGHKS and YYEKEE (reference sequence). The junction had 3 bases not matched to a gene; V was cut back by 0 bases and J by 1 base. CDR3 size: 15 residues. Written as DNA, the CDR3 is TGTGCCAGCAGCTTGGGAGGACAGGCGAACACTGAAGCTTTCTTT. It yields the protein CASSLGGQANTEAFF.

In its sample, this clonotype was seen many times. The rearrangement links TRBV11-2 to TRBJ2-5; possibly TRBD2 for D (5 bases). This CDR3 has 16 residues. Germline V gives CDR1 SGHAT, CDR2 FQNNGV. With 3 bases removed from V and 2 bases from J, the gap between germline ends came to 16 bases. This CDR3 is CASSFRGQAQQETQYF. CDR3 in DNA: TGTGCCAGCAGCTTTCGGGGTCAGGCCCAGCAAGAGACCCAGTACTTC.

The CDR3 nucleotides are TGTGCCAGCAGTGAAAATGGAAACATTCAGTACTTC. The encoded protein is CASSENGNIQYF. The rearrangement links TRBV6-1 to TRBJ2-4; D unclear. The CDR3 runs to 12 residues. Between the trimmed V and J ends, which lost 2 bases and 6 bases, there was a span of 5 bases. CDR1 and CDR2 from the germline V gene are MNHNS and SASEGT.

This clonotype was counted at least ten times. This chain uses TRBV30 with TRBJ1-1, with 11 positions matching TRBD1. CDR1 is GTSNPN and CDR2 is SVGIG in the germline V gene (reference sequence). Unmatched junction bases numbered 6, after V lost 3 bases and J lost 3 bases. The CDR3 extends over 15 amino acids. Written as DNA, the CDR3 is TGTGCCTGGAGACCGGGACAGGGGGTGTACACTGAAGCTTTCTTT. It specifies CAWRPGQGVYTEAFF.

This clonotype was observed a handful of times. V is TRBV7-6 and J is TRBJ1-1, with 9 bases identical to TRBD1. V dropped 5 bases and J dropped 4; count of bases not matched to a gene: 8. Germline loops: CDR1 SGHVS, CDR2 FNYEAQ. This CDR3 region has 15 residues. The CDR3 loop reads CASSGLDRGGTEAFF. For the CDR3, the DNA is TGTGCCAGCAGCGGCCTGGACAGGGGAGGCACTGAAGCTTTCTTT.

This clonotype has ten or more counts. This chain links TRBV30 with TRBJ2-1, with D possibly TRBD1 on 6 matching bases. Trimming pared 8 bases from V and 5 bases from J, leaving 25 bases between. Germline CDR1 GTSNPN, CDR2 SVGIG (reference sequence). The CDR3 length is 16 residues. The CDR3 DNA follows: TGTGCCCTGGAAAGGTTGGGGGACACCCCTAACAATGAGCAGTTCTTC. Protein: CALERLGDTPNNEQFF.

V and J are TRBV5-4 and TRBJ2-5, with D hard to call. Germline CDR1 and CDR2: SGHNT and YYREEE (reference sequence). The length of the CDR3 is 11 residues. The V end was cut by 2 bases, the J end by 7 bases, with 6 bases between. The CDR3 DNA follows: TGTGCCAGCAGCTTTGAAGGGACCCAGTACTTC. This encodes CASSFEGTQYF.

In this sample, this clonotype turned up many times. The gene calls are TRBV3-1 and TRBJ1-1; no clear D. The CDR3 is 14 amino acids. Trimming removed 4 bases at V and 4 bases at J, with 13 bases between. CDR1 is LGHDT, CDR2 YNNKEL, per germline (reference sequence). The chain's CDR3 is CASSRGYRGTEAFF. CDR3 nucleotide sequence: TGTGCCAGCAGCCGAGGGTATCGGGGCACTGAAGCTTTCTTT.